These 2 T cell receptor beta chains share one sample of origin, sequenced in a study of T-cell memory formation after mild COVID-19. TCRdb re-derived calls from the 5' RACE reads in MiXCR, one entry per CDR3 protein. The top ten hold about 8.1% of the sample, which has 450,000 or so distinct CDR3 sequences, 20% seen once. The sample consisted of PBMCs or a T cell subset sorted from them (not recorded which). The receptors here all came from an adult woman who had mild COVID-19 (a few samples of this study predate the infection). Cell type and time point are not known.

The chain links TRBV12-3 or TRBV12-4 to TRBJ2-3; D call uncertain. V lost 10 bases, J lost 2 bases, and 13 bases lay in between. The CDR3 totals 13 residues. In nucleotides, the CDR3 is TGTGCCATCAGGTTACACGTCACAGATACGCAGTATTTT. This codes for CAIRLHVTDTQYF.

The chain combines TRBV9 with TRBJ2-3; D gene uncertain. Deletions cut 1 base from V and 2 bases from J, with 5 bases between. The CDR3 totals 13 residues. Germline V gives CDR1 SGDLS, CDR2 YYNGEE. The CDR3 region is CASSVFFTDTQYF. CDR3 DNA: TGTGCCAGCAGCGTATTCTTCACAGATACGCAGTATTTT.